Each of the 2 T cell receptor beta chains below was sequenced from the same sample in a study of technical replicates of blood from several donors. Some clones are missing from TCRdb's copy, which holds only in-frame ones; the method was immunoSEQ multiplex PCR. This table has tens of thousands of clones, about 94% appearing once. Sequencing was carried out using T cells isolated from PBMCs. All receptors derive from a human donor in good health.

J is TRBJ1-5 and V is TRBV2; D gene unclear. The CDR3 covers 13 residues. Germline-derived CDR1 and CDR2 are SNHLY and FYNNEI. V was pared by 6 bases and J by 1 base, with 7 bases between. CDR3 in amino acids: CASREDSNQPQHF. DNA for the CDR3: TGTGCCAGCAGGGAGGACAGCAATCAGCCCCAGCATTTT.

The rearrangement joins TRBV7-3 to TRBJ2-7; TRBD2 aligns across 8 bases. Germline loops: CDR1 SGHTA, CDR2 FQGTGA. V lost 6 bases, J lost 5 bases, and 15 bases stayed unmatched. The CDR3 loop spans 16 amino acids. CDR3 protein: CASSPWTSTWFHEQYF. The DNA of the CDR3 is TGTGCCAGCAGTCCGTGGACTAGCACCTGGTTCCACGAGCAGTACTTC.